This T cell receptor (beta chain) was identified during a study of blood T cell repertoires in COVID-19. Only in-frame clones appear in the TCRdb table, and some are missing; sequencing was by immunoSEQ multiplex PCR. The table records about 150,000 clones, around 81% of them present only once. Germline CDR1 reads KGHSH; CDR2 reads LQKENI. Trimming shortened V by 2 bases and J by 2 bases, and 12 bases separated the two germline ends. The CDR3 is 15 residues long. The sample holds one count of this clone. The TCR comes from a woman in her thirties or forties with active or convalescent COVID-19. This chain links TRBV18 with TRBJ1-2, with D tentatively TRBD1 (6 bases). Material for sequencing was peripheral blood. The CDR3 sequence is CASSPGGGGNYGYTF. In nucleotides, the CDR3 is TGTGCCAGCTCACCAGGCGGGGGCGGGAACTATGGCTACACCTTC. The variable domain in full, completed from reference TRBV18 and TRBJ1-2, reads NAGVMQNPRHLVRRRGQEARLRCSPMKGHSHVYWYRQLPEEGLKFMVYLQKENIIDESGMPKERFSAEFPKEGPSILRIQQVVRGDSAAYFCASSPGGGGNYGYTFGSGTRLTVV.